These T cell receptor beta chains were read from a single sample in a study of neurological immune-mediated disorders. Each CDR3 protein is one row after TCRdb ran MiXCR on the 5' RACE reads. The sample lists under 80,000 distinct CDR3 sequences; 4% to 6% were seen once. Sequencing was carried out using PBMCs. The receptors shown here come from a young woman with multiple sclerosis. The CDR3 runs from the conserved cysteine through the conserved F or W. The D gene is left open where the match is weak. Some rows mark clone size as missing; the rest say once, few, many or name a class of expanded clone.

clone size: NA; D gene: TRBD2; V gene: TRBV29-1; J gene: TRBJ2-3; CDR3 protein: CSVDPSGGTDTQYF; CDR3 DNA: TGCAGCGTTGACCCTAGCGGGGGCACAGATACGCAGTATTTT
clone size: NA; D gene: NA; V gene: TRBV5-5; J gene: TRBJ2-2; CDR3 protein: CASSWGGSRGGPWTGEPFF; CDR3 DNA: TGTGCCAGCAGCTGGGGAGGTAGTCGGGGAGGCCCTTGGACCGGGGAGCCGTTTTTT
clone size: many; D gene: NA; V gene: TRBV20-1; J gene: TRBJ2-3; CDR3 protein: CSARDAEVTQYF; CDR3 DNA: TGCAGTGCTAGAGATGCTGAGGTCACGCAGTATTTT
clone size: many; D gene: NA; V gene: TRBV20-1; J gene: TRBJ1-5; CDR3 protein: CSARAPGRAVQPQHF; CDR3 DNA: TGCAGTGCTAGAGCCCCTGGCAGGGCAGTGCAGCCCCAGCATTTT
clone size: few; D gene: NA; V gene: TRBV4-1; J gene: TRBJ2-3; CDR3 protein: CASSQRDSASTDTQYF; CDR3 DNA: TGCGCCAGCAGCCAGCGGGATTCAGCTAGCACAGATACGCAGTATTTT
clone size: many; D gene: NA; V gene: TRBV7-6; J gene: TRBJ2-1; CDR3 protein: CASSSGSVAPRYEQFF; CDR3 DNA: TGTGCCAGCAGCTCCGGGAGTGTGGCCCCGCGATATGAGCAGTTCTTC
clone size: many; D gene: NA; V gene: TRBV12-3/TRBV12-4; J gene: TRBJ1-3; CDR3 protein: CASSFGHLRGNTIYF; CDR3 DNA: TGTGCCAGCAGTTTTGGGCACCTTAGAGGAAACACCATATATTTT
clone size: many; D gene: TRBD1; V gene: TRBV7-9; J gene: TRBJ1-5; CDR3 protein: CASSLGTGNNQPQNF; CDR3 DNA: TGTGCCAGCAGCTTAGGGACAGGGAACAATCAGCCCCAGAATTTT
clone size: many; D gene: NA; V gene: TRBV7-2; J gene: TRBJ2-5; CDR3 protein: CASTPGAGALLETQYF; CDR3 DNA: TGTGCCAGCACCCCAGGGGCGGGGGCCCTATTGGAGACCCAGTACTTC
clone size: NA; D gene: NA; V gene: TRBV7-9; J gene: TRBJ1-6; CDR3 protein: CATSPPQDKSPLHF; CDR3 DNA: TGTGCCACCAGCCCCCCCCAGGATAAGTCACCCCTCCACTTT
clone size: many; D gene: TRBD1; V gene: TRBV5-1; J gene: TRBJ2-7; CDR3 protein: CASSSADRVGEQYF; CDR3 DNA: TGCGCCAGCAGCTCGGCTGACAGGGTAGGGGAGCAGTACTTC
clone size: many; D gene: NA; V gene: TRBV7-9; J gene: TRBJ1-2; CDR3 protein: CASSLISDSTPGYTF; CDR3 DNA: TGTGCCAGCAGCTTAATCTCGGACAGCACACCCGGCTACACCTTC
clone size: few; D gene: NA; V gene: TRBV2; J gene: TRBJ2-5; CDR3 protein: CASMSPLGRQETQYF; CDR3 DNA: TGTGCCAGCATGAGTCCCCTGGGGCGCCAAGAGACCCAGTACTTC
clone size: few; D gene: TRBD2; V gene: TRBV7-2; J gene: TRBJ2-3; CDR3 protein: CASSPRSGLAGPRGTDTQYF; CDR3 DNA: TGTGCCAGCAGCCCGAGATCCGGGCTAGCGGGGCCCCGAGGCACAGATACGCAGTATTTT
clone size: many; D gene: TRBD1; V gene: TRBV4-1; J gene: TRBJ1-5; CDR3 protein: CASSSLPPGQGILRPQHF; CDR3 DNA: TGCGCCAGCAGCTCACTTCCCCCGGGACAGGGGATTCTAAGACCCCAGCATTTT
clone size: few; D gene: TRBD1; V gene: TRBV7-9; J gene: TRBJ2-7; CDR3 protein: CASTTQGQGEEQYF; CDR3 DNA: TGTGCCAGCACCACCCAAGGACAGGGTGAAGAGCAGTACTTC
clone size: few; D gene: NA; V gene: TRBV20-1; J gene: TRBJ2-1; CDR3 protein: CSAITIPDYNEQFF; CDR3 DNA: TGCAGTGCTATTACGATTCCGGATTACAATGAGCAGTTCTTC
clone size: many; D gene: TRBD2; V gene: TRBV20-1; J gene: TRBJ2-5; CDR3 protein: CSAAPSGGYPTQYF; CDR3 DNA: TGCAGTGCTGCACCTAGCGGGGGGTACCCGACCCAGTACTTC
clone size: many; D gene: NA; V gene: TRBV5-6; J gene: TRBJ2-6; CDR3 protein: CASLWKGANVLTF; CDR3 DNA: TGTGCCAGCCTATGGAAAGGGGCCAACGTCCTGACTTTC
clone size: many; D gene: TRBD2; V gene: TRBV5-1; J gene: TRBJ2-5; CDR3 protein: CASSFARGGGASETQYF; CDR3 DNA: TGCGCCAGCAGCTTCGCACGGGGCGGGGGGGCATCGGAGACCCAGTACTTC
clone size: many; D gene: NA; V gene: TRBV29-1; J gene: TRBJ2-3; CDR3 protein: CSVASRSVTWDTQYF; CDR3 DNA: TGCAGTGTTGCGAGTAGATCCGTGACGTGGGATACGCAGTATTTT
clone size: few; D gene: NA; V gene: TRBV4-2; J gene: TRBJ1-2; CDR3 protein: CASSQGGKANYGYTF; CDR3 DNA: TGTGCCAGCAGCCAAGGGGGAAAGGCTAACTATGGCTACACCTTC
clone size: many; D gene: TRBD1; V gene: TRBV20-1; J gene: TRBJ2-5; CDR3 protein: CSASWGQSQETQYF; CDR3 DNA: TGCAGTGCAAGCTGGGGACAGAGCCAAGAGACCCAGTACTTC
clone size: many; D gene: NA; V gene: TRBV5-5; J gene: TRBJ1-5; CDR3 protein: CASSGGDSNQPQHF; CDR3 DNA: TGTGCCAGCAGCGGTGGGGATAGCAATCAGCCCCAGCATTTT
clone size: few; D gene: NA; V gene: TRBV5-6; J gene: TRBJ1-2; CDR3 protein: CASSFGDNVRWGYTF; CDR3 DNA: TGTGCCAGCAGCTTCGGGGACAATGTACGTTGGGGCTACACCTTC
clone size: NA; D gene: TRBD1; V gene: TRBV2; J gene: TRBJ2-3; CDR3 protein: CASRRTGNTDTQYF; CDR3 DNA: TGTGCCAGCAGGCGGACAGGAAACACAGATACGCAGTATTTT
clone size: NA; D gene: NA; V gene: TRBV2; J gene: TRBJ1-5; CDR3 protein: CASNSGENQPQNF; CDR3 DNA: TGTGCCAGCAATTCGGGCGAGAATCAGCCCCAGAATTTT
clone size: few; D gene: TRBD2; V gene: TRBV20-1; J gene: TRBJ2-1; CDR3 protein: CSANSGDSYNEQFF; CDR3 DNA: TGCAGTGCGAATAGCGGGGACTCCTACAATGAGCAGTTCTTC
clone size: many; D gene: NA; V gene: TRBV20-1; J gene: TRBJ1-5; CDR3 protein: CSAREPGYSNQPQHF; CDR3 DNA: TGCAGTGCTAGAGAACCGGGGTATAGCAATCAGCCCCAGCATTTT
clone size: many; D gene: NA; V gene: TRBV4-1; J gene: TRBJ2-2; CDR3 protein: CASSQDEGRAGELFF; CDR3 DNA: TGCGCCAGCAGCCAAGATGAAGGCAGGGCCGGGGAGCTGTTTTTT
clone size: many; D gene: NA; V gene: TRBV5-1; J gene: TRBJ1-5; CDR3 protein: CASSRGPNQPQNF; CDR3 DNA: TGCGCCAGCAGCAGAGGGCCCAATCAGCCCCAGAATTTT
clone size: few; D gene: NA; V gene: TRBV5-1; J gene: TRBJ2-7; CDR3 protein: CASSLGTLYEQYF; CDR3 DNA: TGCGCCAGCAGCTTGGGGACACTCTACGAGCAGTACTTC
clone size: many; D gene: TRBD2; V gene: TRBV20-1; J gene: TRBJ2-3; CDR3 protein: CSALSSGENTDTQYF; CDR3 DNA: TGCAGTGCTCTGAGTAGCGGGGAAAACACAGATACGCAGTATTTT
clone size: NA; D gene: NA; V gene: TRBV10-3; J gene: TRBJ1-2; CDR3 protein: CAISEPIQGGDGYTF; CDR3 DNA: TGTGCCATCAGTGAGCCAATACAGGGAGGGGATGGCTACACCTTC
clone size: many; D gene: TRBD2; V gene: TRBV5-1; J gene: TRBJ2-3; CDR3 protein: CASSLDGTSVSDTQYF; CDR3 DNA: TGCGCCAGCAGCTTGGACGGGACTAGTGTGTCAGATACGCAGTATTTT
clone size: few; D gene: NA; V gene: TRBV21-1; J gene: TRBJ2-2; CDR3 protein: CASTDRGPNTGELFF; CDR3 DNA: TGTGCCAGCACCGACAGGGGGCCGAACACCGGGGAGCTGTTTTTT
clone size: many; D gene: NA; V gene: TRBV5-6; J gene: TRBJ1-2; CDR3 protein: CASSLGGRANYGYTF; CDR3 DNA: TGTGCCAGCAGCTTGGGTGGGAGAGCTAACTATGGCTACACCTTC
clone size: many; D gene: TRBD2; V gene: TRBV12-3/TRBV12-4; J gene: TRBJ2-3; CDR3 protein: CASTTAGPADTQYF; CDR3 DNA: TGTGCCAGCACCACAGCGGGGCCGGCAGATACGCAGTATTTT
clone size: NA; D gene: TRBD2; V gene: TRBV7-2; J gene: TRBJ2-3; CDR3 protein: CASSPGTSGNTDTQYF; CDR3 DNA: TGTGCCAGCAGCCCTGGGACTAGCGGGAACACAGATACGCAGTATTTT
clone size: many; D gene: TRBD2; V gene: TRBV14; J gene: TRBJ2-1; CDR3 protein: CASSRGLNSNEQFF; CDR3 DNA: TGTGCCAGCAGCCGGGGACTAAATTCAAATGAGCAGTTCTTC
clone size: many; D gene: NA; V gene: TRBV10-3; J gene: TRBJ2-7; CDR3 protein: CAISGSGSYEQYF; CDR3 DNA: TGTGCCATCTCGGGTAGTGGTTCCTACGAGCAGTACTTC
clone size: many; D gene: TRBD1; V gene: TRBV9; J gene: TRBJ1-6; CDR3 protein: CASSGGQGKNSPLNF; CDR3 DNA: TGTGCCAGCAGCGGAGGACAGGGTAAAAATTCACCCCTCAACTTT
clone size: few; D gene: NA; V gene: TRBV12-3/TRBV12-4; J gene: TRBJ2-2; CDR3 protein: CASSLAGKGTGELFF; CDR3 DNA: TGTGCCAGCAGCCTAGCCGGCAAGGGCACCGGGGAGCTGTTTTTT
clone size: medium-sized; D gene: NA; V gene: TRBV12-3/TRBV12-4; J gene: TRBJ2-7; CDR3 protein: CASTPDHGEQYF; CDR3 DNA: TGTGCCAGCACGCCAGATCACGGCGAGCAGTACTTC
clone size: many; D gene: TRBD1; V gene: TRBV10-1; J gene: TRBJ2-3; CDR3 protein: CASNLGPGTGGLTDTQYF; CDR3 DNA: TGCGCCAGCAACCTGGGTCCCGGGACAGGGGGCCTCACAGATACGCAGTATTTT
clone size: NA; D gene: TRBD1; V gene: TRBV5-1; J gene: TRBJ1-6; CDR3 protein: CASSLRQGGNSPLNF; CDR3 DNA: TGCGCCAGCAGTTTGCGACAGGGGGGAAATTCACCCCTCAACTTT
clone size: many; D gene: TRBD1; V gene: TRBV5-1; J gene: TRBJ1-2; CDR3 protein: CASSFADRDHGYTF; CDR3 DNA: TGCGCCAGCAGCTTTGCGGACAGGGACCATGGCTACACCTTC
clone size: many; D gene: TRBD1; V gene: TRBV7-6; J gene: TRBJ2-1; CDR3 protein: CASSLMDRGTYNEQFF; CDR3 DNA: TGTGCCAGCAGCTTGATGGACAGGGGCACCTACAATGAGCAGTTCTTC
clone size: many; D gene: NA; V gene: TRBV20-1; J gene: TRBJ2-5; CDR3 protein: CSARDLRETQYF; CDR3 DNA: TGCAGTGCTAGAGATCTGAGGGAGACCCAGTACTTC
clone size: many; D gene: NA; V gene: TRBV5-1; J gene: TRBJ2-6; CDR3 protein: CASSQAGAGANVLTF; CDR3 DNA: TGCGCCAGCAGTCAAGCAGGGGCTGGGGCCAACGTCCTGACTTTC
clone size: many; D gene: TRBD1; V gene: TRBV5-1; J gene: TRBJ1-2; CDR3 protein: CASDTGGYGYTF; CDR3 DNA: TGCGCCAGCGATACAGGGGGCTATGGCTACACCTTC
clone size: many; D gene: NA; V gene: TRBV5-1; J gene: TRBJ1-2; CDR3 protein: CASSLVAAGLPSGYTF; CDR3 DNA: TGCGCCAGCAGCTTGGTAGCGGCGGGTCTCCCAAGCGGCTACACCTTC
clone size: few; D gene: NA; V gene: TRBV30; J gene: TRBJ1-1; CDR3 protein: CAWSVLLGTEAFF; CDR3 DNA: TGTGCCTGGAGTGTGCTTCTGGGCACTGAAGCTTTCTTT